This T cell receptor (beta chain) was sequenced in a study of blood T cells in healthy people across ages. Notes on the study in general: Expanded clonotype shifts may have been confounded, as the donors had an unknown CMV status.

Germline lookup yields CDR1 LGHNA and CDR2 YSLEER. V lost 0 bases to trimming and J lost 8 bases, with 13 bases between them. This CDR3 contains 14 residues. Researchers collected approximately 9.5 milliliters of peripheral blood from every single donor. Alongside a J-beta primer mix, a sample-barcoded 5' primer served in a second PCR lasting about 7 to 12 cycles. With 12 random nucleotides, a template-switch adaptor tagged each individual cDNA molecule. TCRdb reprocessed the 5' RACE reads with MiXCR, giving one entry per CDR3 protein. The data contain about 1.1 million distinct CDR3 sequences, roughly two fifths of them singletons. Comments on this clonotype: Its antigen is not known.

The material sequenced was blood. The chain carries TRBV4-3 and TRBJ1-2; D remains ambiguous. This clonotype was obtained from a man aged 18 to 29 in good health. The CDR3 spells CASSQDLKGGGYTF. DNA for the CDR3: TGCGCCAGCAGCCAAGATTTAAAGGGAGGCGGCTACACCTTC.